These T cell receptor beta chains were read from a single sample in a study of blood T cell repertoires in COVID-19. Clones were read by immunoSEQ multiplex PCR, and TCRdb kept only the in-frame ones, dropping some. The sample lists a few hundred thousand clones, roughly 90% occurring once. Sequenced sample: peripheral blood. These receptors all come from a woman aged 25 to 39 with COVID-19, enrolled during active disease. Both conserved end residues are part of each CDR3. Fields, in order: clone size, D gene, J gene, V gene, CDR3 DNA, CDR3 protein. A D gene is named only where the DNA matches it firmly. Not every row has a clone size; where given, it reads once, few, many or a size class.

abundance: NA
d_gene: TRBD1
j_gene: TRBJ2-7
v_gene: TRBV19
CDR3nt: TGTGCCAGTAGTATAGATCTTTCGACAGGGCCCGCCTACGAGCAGTACTTC
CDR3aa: CASSIDLSTGPAYEQYF

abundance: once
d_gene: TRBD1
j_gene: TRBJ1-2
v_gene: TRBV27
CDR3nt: TGTGCCAGCAGTCCTCAGGGGGCAGGGGGCTACACCTTC
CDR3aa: CASSPQGAGGYTF

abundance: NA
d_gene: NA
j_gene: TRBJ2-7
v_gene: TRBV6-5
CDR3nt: TGTGCAGGCCGACAGGAGAGCTCCTACGAGCAGTACTTC
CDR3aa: CAGRQESSYEQYF

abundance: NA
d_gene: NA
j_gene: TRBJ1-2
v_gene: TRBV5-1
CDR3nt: TGCGCCAGCAGGGAGGGAGCGGCAATTAACTATGGCTACACCTTC
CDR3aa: CASREGAAINYGYTF

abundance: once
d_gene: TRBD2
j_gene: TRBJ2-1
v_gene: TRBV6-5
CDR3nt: TGTGCCAGCAGACTAGCGGGAGGAGCCTACAATGAGCAGTTCTTC
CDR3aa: CASRLAGGAYNEQFF

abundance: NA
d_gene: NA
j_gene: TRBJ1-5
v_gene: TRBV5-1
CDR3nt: TGCGCCAGCAGCTTGGAGCCGCGTAGCAATCAGCCCCAGCATTTT
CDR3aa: CASSLEPRSNQPQHF

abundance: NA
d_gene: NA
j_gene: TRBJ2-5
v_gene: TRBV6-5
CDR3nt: TGTGCCAGTAAATACGGACAGCAAGAGACCCAGTACTTC
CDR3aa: CASKYGQQETQYF

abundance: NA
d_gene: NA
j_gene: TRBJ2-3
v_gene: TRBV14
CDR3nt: TGTGCCAGCAGCCATATGACGGCGTCCCGGGACACCACAGATACGCAGTATTTT
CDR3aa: CASSHMTASRDTTDTQYF

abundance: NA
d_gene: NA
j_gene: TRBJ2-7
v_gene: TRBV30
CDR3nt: TGTGCCTGGGAGAAGACAGGACTCGGGGAGCAGTACTTC
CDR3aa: CAWEKTGLGEQYF

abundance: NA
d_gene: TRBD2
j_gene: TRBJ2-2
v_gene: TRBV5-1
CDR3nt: TGCGCCAGCAGTCGGGACTACCAAAACACCGGGGAGCTGTTTTTT
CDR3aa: CASSRDYQNTGELFF

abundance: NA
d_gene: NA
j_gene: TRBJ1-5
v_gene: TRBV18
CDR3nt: TGTGCCAGCTCACCTCGGACAGATCAGCCCCAGCATTTT
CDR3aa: CASSPRTDQPQHF

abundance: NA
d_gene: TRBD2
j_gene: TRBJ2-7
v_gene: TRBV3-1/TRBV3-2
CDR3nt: TGTGCCAGCAGCCAAGGCGGGTTTGCGGGAGGAACTCGCGAGCAGTACTTC
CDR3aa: CASSQGGFAGGTREQYF

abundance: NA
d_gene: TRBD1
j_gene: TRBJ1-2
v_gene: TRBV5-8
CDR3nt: TGTGCCAGCAGCCCCCGGGACAGGAACCCCTACTATGGCTACACCTTC
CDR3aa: CASSPRDRNPYYGYTF

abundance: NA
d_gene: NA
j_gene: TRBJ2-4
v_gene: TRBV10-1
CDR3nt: TGCGCCAGCAGTGAGGGCGGCAGGGAACCAAGCATTCAGTACTTC
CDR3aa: CASSEGGREPSIQYF

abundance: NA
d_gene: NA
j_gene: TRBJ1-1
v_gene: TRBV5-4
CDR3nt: TGTGCCAGCAGCTTGGTCGGGTCTATGAACACTGAAGCTTTCTTT
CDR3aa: CASSLVGSMNTEAFF

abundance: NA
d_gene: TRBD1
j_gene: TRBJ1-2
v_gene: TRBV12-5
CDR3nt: TGTGCTAGTGGTTCGAAACGGGGGACAGGGAGGTTGGATGGCTACACCTTC
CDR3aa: CASGSKRGTGRLDGYTF

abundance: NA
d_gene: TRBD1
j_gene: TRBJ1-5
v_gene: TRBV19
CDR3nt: TGTGCCAGTAGTAAACAGACAGGGTTGAGTCAGCCCCAGCATTTT
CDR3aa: CASSKQTGLSQPQHF

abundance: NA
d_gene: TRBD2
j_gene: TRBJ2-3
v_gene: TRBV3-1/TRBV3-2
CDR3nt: TGTGCCAGCAGCCGATTAACTAGCGGGGCTAGCACAGATACGCAGTATTTT
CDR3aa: CASSRLTSGASTDTQYF

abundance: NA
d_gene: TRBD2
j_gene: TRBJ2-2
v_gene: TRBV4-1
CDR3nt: TGCGCCAGCAGCCAAGGGCGGCTAGCGGGAGTTCCTGGCACCGGGGAGCTGTTTTTT
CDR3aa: CASSQGRLAGVPGTGELFF

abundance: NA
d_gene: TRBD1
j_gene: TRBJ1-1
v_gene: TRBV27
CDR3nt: TGTGCCAGCAGTTTTCGACAGGGATTTACTGAAGCTTTCTTT
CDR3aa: CASSFRQGFTEAFF

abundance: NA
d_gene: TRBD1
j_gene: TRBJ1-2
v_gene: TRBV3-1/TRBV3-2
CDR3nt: TGTGCCAGCAGCCAAGGGGGGCGAGGCGGACAGGGGGATCGCTATGGCTACACCTTC
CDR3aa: CASSQGGRGGQGDRYGYTF

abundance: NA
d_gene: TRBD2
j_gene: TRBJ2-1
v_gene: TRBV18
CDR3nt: TGTGCCAGCTCAACCGGGACTAATTACTACAATGAGCAGTTCTTC
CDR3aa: CASSTGTNYYNEQFF

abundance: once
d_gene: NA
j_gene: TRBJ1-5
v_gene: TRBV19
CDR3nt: TGTGCCAGTAGTTCGGCCAAACAGGGCAATCAGCCCCAGCATTTT
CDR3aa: CASSSAKQGNQPQHF

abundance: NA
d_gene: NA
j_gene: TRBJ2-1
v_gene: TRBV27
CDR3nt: TGTGCCAGCCAGACAGGCTACAATGAGCAGTTCTTC
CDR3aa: CASQTGYNEQFF

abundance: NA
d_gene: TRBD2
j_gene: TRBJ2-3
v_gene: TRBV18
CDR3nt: TGTGCCAGCTCACCACAAGGGACTAGCACTGTAGCAGATACGCAGTATTTT
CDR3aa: CASSPQGTSTVADTQYF

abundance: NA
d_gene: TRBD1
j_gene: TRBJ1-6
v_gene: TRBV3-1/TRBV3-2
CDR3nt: TGTGCCAGCAGCCCGGGACAGGGCTATAATTCACCCCTCCACTTT
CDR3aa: CASSPGQGYNSPLHF

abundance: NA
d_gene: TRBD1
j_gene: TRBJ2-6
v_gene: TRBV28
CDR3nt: TGTGCCAGCAGTTCGGGACAGGACTACTCTGGGGCCAACGTCCTGACTTTC
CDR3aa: CASSSGQDYSGANVLTF

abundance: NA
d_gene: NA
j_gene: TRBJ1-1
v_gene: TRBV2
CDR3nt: TGTGCCACCTGTCGGGCCCGGGGAGGCACTGAAGCTTTCTTT
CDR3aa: CATCRARGGTEAFF

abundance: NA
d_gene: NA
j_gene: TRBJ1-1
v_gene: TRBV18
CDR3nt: TGTGCCAGCTCACCACCCCACAGGAACACTGAAGCTTTCTTT
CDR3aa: CASSPPHRNTEAFF

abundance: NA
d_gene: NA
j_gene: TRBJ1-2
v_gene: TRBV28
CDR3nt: TGTGCCAGCAGCTATACCAGGGTCCGTGGCTACACCTTC
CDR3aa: CASSYTRVRGYTF

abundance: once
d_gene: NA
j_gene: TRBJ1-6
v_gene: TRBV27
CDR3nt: TGTGCCAGCAGTTTAAACAGGGATAATTCACCCCTCCACTTT
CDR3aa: CASSLNRDNSPLHF

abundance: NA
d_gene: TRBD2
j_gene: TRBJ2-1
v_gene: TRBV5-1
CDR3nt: TGCGCCAGCAGCTTGGGCCTAGCGGGAGGTCATGAGCAGTTCTTC
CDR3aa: CASSLGLAGGHEQFF

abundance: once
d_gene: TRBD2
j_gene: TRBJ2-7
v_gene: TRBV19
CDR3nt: TGTGCCAGTAGTCCATCTAGCGGGGGATACGAGCAGTACTTC
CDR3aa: CASSPSSGGYEQYF

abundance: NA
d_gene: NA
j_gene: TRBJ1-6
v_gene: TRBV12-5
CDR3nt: TGTGCTAGTGGTCCCCGAGGTGGCTCACCCCTCCACTTT
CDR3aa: CASGPRGGSPLHF

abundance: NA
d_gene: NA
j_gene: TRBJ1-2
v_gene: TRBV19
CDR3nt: TGTGCCAGTAGTATAGAGGACAGCACTGTCTATGGCTACACCTTC
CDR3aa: CASSIEDSTVYGYTF

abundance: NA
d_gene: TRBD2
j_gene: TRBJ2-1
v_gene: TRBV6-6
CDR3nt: TGTGCCAGCAGACGACTGTCATGGGGGACTAGCGGTTCCTACAATGAGCAGTTCTTC
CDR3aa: CASRRLSWGTSGSYNEQFF

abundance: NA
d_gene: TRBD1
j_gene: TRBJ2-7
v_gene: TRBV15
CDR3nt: TGTGCCACCAGCAGAGATCAGGCGACAGGGTTCGAGCAGTACTTC
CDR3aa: CATSRDQATGFEQYF

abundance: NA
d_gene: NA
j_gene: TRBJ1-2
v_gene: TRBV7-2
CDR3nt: TGTGCCAGCAGCTTAGCAATTTCGGCAGGGAATTATGGCTACACCTTC
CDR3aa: CASSLAISAGNYGYTF

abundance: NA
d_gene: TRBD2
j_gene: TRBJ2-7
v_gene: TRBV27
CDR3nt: TGTGCCAGCAGTTGGAGTAGCGGGGTAAACTACGAGCAGTACTTC
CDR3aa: CASSWSSGVNYEQYF

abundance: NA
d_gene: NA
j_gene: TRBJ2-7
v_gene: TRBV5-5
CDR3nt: TGTGCCAGCAGCGCAAGCCGGGACAAAAAGTACGAGCAGTACTTC
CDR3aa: CASSASRDKKYEQYF

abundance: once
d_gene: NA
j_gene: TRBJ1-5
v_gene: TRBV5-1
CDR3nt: TGCGCCAGCAGCTTGTCAGGGGCCGGCAATCAGCCCCAGCATTTT
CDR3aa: CASSLSGAGNQPQHF

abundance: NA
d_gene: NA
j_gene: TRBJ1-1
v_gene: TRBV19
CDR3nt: TGTGCCAGTAGTATACTGGGGGGGTCTGAAGCTTTCTTT
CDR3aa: CASSILGGSEAFF

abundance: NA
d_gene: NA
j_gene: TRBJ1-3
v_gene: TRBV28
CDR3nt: TGTGCCAGCAGTCTTAACAGGGCAGCCGGAAACACCATATATTTT
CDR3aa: CASSLNRAAGNTIYF

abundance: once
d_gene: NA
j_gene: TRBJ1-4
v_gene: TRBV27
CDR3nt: TGTGCCAGCAGACAGGGTAACTTTGAAAAACTGTTTTTT
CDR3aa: CASRQGNFEKLFF

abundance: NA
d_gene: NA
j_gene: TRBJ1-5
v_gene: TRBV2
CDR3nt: TGTGCCAGCAGTGGGACAGTAGTTAATCAGCCCCAGCATTTT
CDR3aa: CASSGTVVNQPQHF